This TCR beta chain was observed in a study of beta chain features in type 1 diabetes. Broader study findings: Within each of all four CD4+ subsets, Type 1 diabetes patients had TCRB CDR3s that were moderately but significantly shorter.

This CDR3 has 17 amino acids. Germline V CDR1 and CDR2: MGHRA, YSYEKL. This clone showed up just a few times. Its antigen is undetermined. Germline and junction disagree at one end, which may indicate a read error. What was sequenced were expressed TCRB transcripts, since all of the isolated RNA had been reverse transcribed. Libraries were prepared by immunoSEQ multiplex PCR; TCRdb keeps only in-frame clonotypes and omits some of them. The table shows 350,000 to 450,000 clones, with 10% to 15% occurring only once. The chain recombines TRBV4-1 with TRBJ2-1; 7 bases match TRBD2. The sample comprised naive CD4+ T cells from blood. This clonotype was obtained from a woman aged 18-35 years with type 1 diabetes. Here the CDR3 DNA reads TGCGCCAGCAGCCAAGATCGGGGGAGGGCCCCAAGATCGGCGGTAATCTTC. Its protein product is CASSQDRGRAPRSAVIF.